The next 27 T cell receptor beta chains were all read from a single sample in a study of control samples from healthy donors and cancer patients. TCRdb's copy holds only in-frame clones and misses some; the assay was immunoSEQ multiplex PCR. The sample yields 190,000 or so clones, around 93% seen once. Sequenced input: blood. All receptors come from a man aged 18 to 29 in good health.

Worth noting for this clone: This sample includes further DNA sequences coding for the same CDR3. The CDR3 DNA reads as TGTGCCAGCAGCTTGAACAGAGCCTACGAGCAGTACTTC. Its translation is CASSLNRAYEQYF. The V gene is TRBV5-6, the J gene TRBJ2-7, with D uncertain. This CDR3 has 13 amino acids. Deletions cut 1 base from V and 2 bases from J, with 7 bases between. Germline values: CDR1 SGHDT, CDR2 YYEEEE.

The chain employs TRBV9 and TRBJ1-2, with 7 bases fitting TRBD1. The CDR3 contains 17 residues. With 0 bases clipped from V and 2 bases from J, the junction kept 10 bases outside the gene matches. Germline V gene lookup returns CDR1 SGDLS and CDR2 YYNGEE. CDR3: CASSVERLGQTNYGYTF. CDR3 DNA sequence: TGTGCCAGCAGCGTAGAACGGTTGGGACAGACAAACTATGGCTACACCTTC.

This chain joins TRBV14 and TRBJ2-3; TRBD2 matches 8 bases. The CDR3 has 17 residues. In germline, CDR1 is SGHDN, CDR2 FVKESK. The junction had 8 bases not matched to a gene; V was cut back by 1 base and J by 2 bases. CDR3 residues: CASSQGKRGPDTDTQYF. CDR3 DNA: TGTGCCAGCAGCCAAGGGAAGCGGGGGCCTGACACAGATACGCAGTATTTT.

The chain carries TRBV20-1 and TRBJ1-2; D is uncertain. Trimming removed 7 bases at V and 12 bases at J, with 12 bases between. This CDR3 contains 9 residues. Germline values: CDR1 DFQATT, CDR2 SNEGSKA (reference sequence). CDR3 DNA sequence: TGCAGTGGAGGGAATTCGAACACCTTC. As protein: CSGGNSNTF.

This chain connects TRBV18 to TRBJ2-1, with a tentative D call TRBD1 (5 bases). Germline CDR1 reads KGHSH; CDR2 reads LQKENI. V lost 3 bases to trimming and J lost 7 bases, with 16 bases between them. This CDR3 is built from 15 residues. Here the CDR3 reads CASSPSAIDSNEQFF. CDR3 bases: TGTGCCAGCTCACCCTCGGCAATTGACAGTAATGAGCAGTTCTTC.

The DNA of the CDR3 is TGTGCCAGCAGCGATACGACAAACACCGGGGAGCTGTTTTTT. Amino acid sequence: CASSDTTNTGELFF. The chain is built from TRBV3-1 (or the pseudogene TRBV3-2) and TRBJ2-2; D is undetermined. Per the germline V gene, CDR1 is LGHDT and CDR2 is YNNKEL (reference sequence). This CDR3 spans 14 amino acids. V lost 5 bases and J 2 bases, leaving 9 bases between the germline ends.

The chain has TRBV18 and TRBJ2-5, with 7 bases that match TRBD1. Germline assignment: CDR1 KGHSH and CDR2 LQKENI. The CDR3 consists of 14 residues. V lost 0 bases, J lost 3 bases, and 1 base stayed unmatched. The CDR3 is CASSPPGTEETQYF. In DNA, the CDR3 is TGTGCCAGCTCACCACCCGGGACAGAAGAGACCCAGTACTTC.

V is TRBV12-3 or TRBV12-4 and J is TRBJ2-3; D remains unclear. CDR3 length: 13 residues. Trimming stripped 4 bases from V and 6 bases from J, with 11 bases between. The CDR3: CASSYLVADTQYF. CDR3 in DNA: TGTGCCAGCAGTTACCTAGTCGCCGATACGCAGTATTTT.

Concerning this clone itself: Other DNA variants within this sample encode the same CDR3. V usage is TRBV18 and J usage is TRBJ1-1, with 8 nucleotides matching TRBD1. The CDR3 totals 14 residues. The junction had 3 bases not matched to a gene; V was cut back by 5 bases and J by 1 base. Germline-derived CDR1 and CDR2 are KGHSH and LQKENI. In nucleotides, the CDR3 is TGTGCCAGCTCAAGCGGACAGGGGAACACTGAAGCTTTCTTT. It is translated as CASSSGQGNTEAFF.

This chain links TRBV14 with TRBJ1-1; D is uncertain. CDR1 and CDR2 (germline): SGHDN, FVKESK. Trimming removed 0 bases at V and 1 base at J, with 30 bases between. This CDR3 has 22 amino acids. The CDR3 region has the DNA TGTGCCAGCAGCCAAGATAGGGCATTCACAGATTCCCCTGATATAGAGAACACTGAAGCTTTCTTT. Translation: CASSQDRAFTDSPDIENTEAFF.

The chain carries TRBV18 and TRBJ2-4, with TRBD1 matching over 7 bases. This CDR3 spans 17 amino acids. Germline V gene sequence: CDR1 KGHSH, CDR2 LQKENI. The ends lost 2 bases at V and 1 base at J; junction bases unmatched: 8. The CDR3 DNA reads as TGTGCCAGCTCACCAAGGACAGGAAGAGGGGCCAAAAACATTCAGTACTTC. Amino acid sequence: CASSPRTGRGAKNIQYF.

The rearrangement links TRBV4-1 to TRBJ2-6; 7 bases line up with TRBD1. Germline V CDR1 and CDR2: MGHRA, YSYEKL. This CDR3 region has 17 residues. Trimming cost V 0 bases and J 2 bases; bases outside gene matches: 4. The CDR3 DNA reads TGCGCCAGCAGCCAAGATGACAGGGCTGCTGGGGCCAACGTCCTGACTTTC. This codes for CASSQDDRAAGANVLTF.

The genes are TRBV4-1 and TRBJ2-3, with 7 bases fitting TRBD1. Trimming removed 4 bases from V and 3 bases from J; junction bases left unmatched: 7. Per the germline V gene, CDR1 is MGHRA and CDR2 is YSYEKL. This CDR3 is built from 15 residues. In nucleotides, the CDR3 is TGCGCCAGCAGCCCACAGGGGAGTGGAACAGATACGCAGTATTTT. It is translated as CASSPQGSGTDTQYF.

This CDR3 reads CASSEQETSGNTIYF. As DNA, the CDR3 is TGTGCCAGCAGTGAACAGGAGACCTCTGGAAACACCATATATTTT. The rearrangement links TRBV6-1 to TRBJ1-3, with D uncertain. Per the germline V gene, CDR1 is MNHNS and CDR2 is SASEGT. The ends were cut back, 2 bases at V and 0 bases at J, with 8 bases in the middle. This CDR3 has 15 residues.

The chain couples TRBV10-3 to TRBJ2-7; perhaps TRBD1 as D (6 bases). The CDR3 totals 13 residues. Germline CDR1 reads ENHRY; CDR2 reads SYGVKD. Trimming shortened V by 6 bases and J by 1 base, and 10 bases separated the two germline ends. CDR3 sequence reads: CAISRDRSYEQYF. The CDR3 bases are TGTGCCATCAGCCGAGACAGGTCCTACGAGCAGTACTTC.

This chain joins TRBV19 and TRBJ1-3; D not certain. Trimming removed 3 bases at V and 5 bases at J, with 14 bases between. The CDR3 is 15 amino acids. CDR1 is LNHDA and CDR2 is SQIVND in the germline V gene (reference sequence). In DNA, the CDR3 is TGTGCCAGTAGTATCGGCAGATCCGACCGAAACACCATATATTTT. It encodes CASSIGRSDRNTIYF. Based on the CDR3 plus reference TRBV19 and TRBJ1-3, the full variable domain is DGGITQSPKYLFRKEGQNVTLSCEQNLNHDAMYWYRQDPGQGLRLIYYSQIVNDFQKGDIAEGYSVSREKKESFPLTVTSAQKNPTAFYLCASSIGRSDRNTIYFGEGSWLTVV.

The chain recombines TRBV19 with TRBJ1-2, with TRBD1 matching over 7 bases. Trimming removed 7 bases from V and 4 bases from J; junction bases left unmatched: 6. This CDR3 comprises 13 residues. The germline V gene has CDR1 LNHDA and CDR2 SQIVND (reference sequence). The CDR3 here is CASTRGGAYGYTF. The DNA for the CDR3 is TGTGCCAGTACCAGGGGGGGCGCCTATGGCTACACCTTC.

This chain uses TRBV28 with TRBJ1-6; 7 bases line up with TRBD1. V was clipped by 8 bases and J by 6 bases; unmatched bases: 10. CDR3 length: 15 amino acids. Per the germline V gene, CDR1 is MDHEN and CDR2 is SYDVKM. The CDR3 region is CASCMTGTANSPLHF. The CDR3 DNA is TGTGCCAGCTGCATGACCGGGACAGCTAATTCACCCCTCCACTTT.

This clone was seen only a few times. V gene TRBV2 combines with J gene TRBJ1-2, with 10 bases lining up with TRBD1. J lost 6 bases, V lost 7 bases, and 8 bases had no gene match. The CDR3 extends over 14 amino acids. The germline V gene encodes CDR1 SNHLY and CDR2 FYNNEI. CDR3 DNA sequence: TGTGCCAGCAAGGTCGGACAGGGGGAAGATGGCTACACCTTC. Its protein product is CASKVGQGEDGYTF. Looking up the rest from reference TRBV2 and TRBJ1-2 gives the full variable domain: EPEVTQTPSHQVTQMGQEVILRCVPISNHLYFYWYRQILGQKVEFLVSFYNNEISEKSEIFDDQFSVERPDGSNFTLKIRSTKLEDSAMYFCASKVGQGEDGYTFGSGTRLTVV.

The chain uses TRBV2 and TRBJ2-1; no firm D call. CDR3 length: 13 amino acids. Germline lookup yields CDR1 SNHLY and CDR2 FYNNEI. V was cut by 6 bases and J by 10 bases, with 16 bases left in between. CDR3 loop: CASRSGLLSEQFF. DNA of the CDR3: TGTGCCAGCAGATCTGGCCTGTTAAGCGAGCAGTTCTTC.

The chain is built from TRBV2 and TRBJ2-4; D unresolved. The V gene lost 6 bases and the J gene lost 1 base, with 13 bases spanning the gap. Germline loops: CDR1 SNHLY, CDR2 FYNNEI. The CDR3 totals 15 residues. The CDR3 DNA reads TGTGCCAGCAGCGAATGGGATTCGGCCAAAAACATTCAGTACTTC. It codes for CASSEWDSAKNIQYF.

The chain combines TRBV10-3 with TRBJ1-3; no clear D. This CDR3 is built from 15 residues. The germline V gene encodes CDR1 ENHRY and CDR2 SYGVKD. V was shortened by 8 bases and J by 0 bases, with 14 bases between the two germline ends. The CDR3 DNA is TGTGCCATCGGAGGATTGGACCGCTCTGGAAACACCATATATTTT. This encodes CAIGGLDRSGNTIYF.

The genes are TRBV10-3 and TRBJ1-2; 7 bases line up with TRBD1. CDR3 length: 16 amino acids. V gave up 8 bases and J gave up 2 bases; unmatched junction bases: 14. Germline values: CDR1 ENHRY, CDR2 SYGVKD. CDR3 residues: CAIRGQTGRENYGYTF. Here the CDR3 DNA reads TGTGCCATCCGTGGGCAGACAGGGAGGGAGAACTATGGCTACACCTTC.

This chain connects TRBV12-5 to TRBJ1-6, with TRBD1 matching 7 bases. Germline CDR1 LGHNT, CDR2 FRNRAP. V gave up 7 bases and J gave up 7 bases; unmatched junction bases: 19. The CDR3 is 18 residues long. The CDR3 sequence is CASAQTGKSPRLNSPLHF. CDR3 nucleotides: TGTGCTAGTGCCCAGACAGGGAAGTCCCCAAGACTAAATTCACCCCTCCACTTT.

The genes are TRBV6-5 and TRBJ2-7; D is unresolved. Germline V CDR1 and CDR2: MNHEY, SVGAGI. Trimming took off 8 bases at V and 3 bases at J, with 11 bases between the two ends. The CDR3 totals 12 residues. Here the CDR3 reads CASASEFYEQYF. In DNA, the CDR3 is TGTGCCAGCGCCTCGGAATTCTACGAGCAGTACTTC.

This chain connects TRBV19 to TRBJ1-2; D ambiguous. The length of the CDR3 is 13 residues. Trimming stripped 3 bases from V and 5 bases from J, with 10 bases between. CDR1 is LNHDA and CDR2 is SQIVND in the germline V gene (reference sequence). CDR3 coding DNA: TGTGCCAGTAGTATCACGAGGGCGTATGGCTACACCTTC. This translates into CASSITRAYGYTF. Full variable domain (missing parts from reference TRBV19 and TRBJ1-2): DGGITQSPKYLFRKEGQNVTLSCEQNLNHDAMYWYRQDPGQGLRLIYYSQIVNDFQKGDIAEGYSVSREKKESFPLTVTSAQKNPTAFYLCASSITRAYGYTFGSGTRLTVV.

V and J are TRBV3-1 (or the pseudogene TRBV3-2) and TRBJ1-3; D not certain. Germline-derived CDR1 and CDR2 are LGHDT and YNNKEL (reference sequence). CDR3 length: 15 residues. V was trimmed by 4 bases and J by 1 base, leaving 11 bases between them. The CDR3 spells CASSPETGSGNTIYF. CDR3 in DNA: TGTGCCAGCAGCCCCGAGACGGGGTCTGGAAACACCATATATTTT.